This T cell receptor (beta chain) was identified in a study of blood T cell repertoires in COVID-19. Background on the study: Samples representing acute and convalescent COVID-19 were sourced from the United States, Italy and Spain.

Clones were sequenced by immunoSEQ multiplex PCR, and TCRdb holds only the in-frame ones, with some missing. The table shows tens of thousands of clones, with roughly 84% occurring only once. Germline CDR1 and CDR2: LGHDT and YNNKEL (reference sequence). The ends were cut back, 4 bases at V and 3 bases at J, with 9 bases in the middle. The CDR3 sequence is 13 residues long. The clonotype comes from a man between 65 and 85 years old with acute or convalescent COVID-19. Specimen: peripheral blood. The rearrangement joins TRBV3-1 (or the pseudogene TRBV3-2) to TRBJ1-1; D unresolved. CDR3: CASSLFDYTEAFF. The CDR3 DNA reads TGTGCCAGCAGCCTTTTCGACTACACTGAAGCTTTCTTT.